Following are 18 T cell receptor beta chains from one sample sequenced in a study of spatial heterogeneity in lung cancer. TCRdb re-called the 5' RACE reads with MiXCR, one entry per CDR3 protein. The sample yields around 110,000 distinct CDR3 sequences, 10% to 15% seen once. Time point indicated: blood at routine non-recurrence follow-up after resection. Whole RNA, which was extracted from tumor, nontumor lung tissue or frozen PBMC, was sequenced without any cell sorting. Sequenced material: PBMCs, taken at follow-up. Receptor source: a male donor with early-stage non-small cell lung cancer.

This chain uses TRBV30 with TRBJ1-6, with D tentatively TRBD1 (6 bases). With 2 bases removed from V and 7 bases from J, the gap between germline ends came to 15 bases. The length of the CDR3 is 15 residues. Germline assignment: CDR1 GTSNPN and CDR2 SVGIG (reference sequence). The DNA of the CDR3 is TGTGCCTGGAGTTTTTCGACCGGGACAAATTCACCCCTCCACTTT. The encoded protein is CAWSFSTGTNSPLHF.

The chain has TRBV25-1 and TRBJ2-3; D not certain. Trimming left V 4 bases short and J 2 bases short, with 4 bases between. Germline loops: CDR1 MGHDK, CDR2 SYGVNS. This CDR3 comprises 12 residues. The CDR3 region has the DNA TGTGCCAGCAGTGGATCCACAGATACGCAGTATTTT. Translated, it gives CASSGSTDTQYF.

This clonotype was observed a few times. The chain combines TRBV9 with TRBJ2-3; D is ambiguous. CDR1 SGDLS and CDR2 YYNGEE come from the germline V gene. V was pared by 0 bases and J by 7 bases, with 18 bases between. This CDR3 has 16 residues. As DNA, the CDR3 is TGTGCCAGCAGCGTAGGACCTACGACCGGTACAAATACGCAGTATTTT. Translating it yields CASSVGPTTGTNTQYF.

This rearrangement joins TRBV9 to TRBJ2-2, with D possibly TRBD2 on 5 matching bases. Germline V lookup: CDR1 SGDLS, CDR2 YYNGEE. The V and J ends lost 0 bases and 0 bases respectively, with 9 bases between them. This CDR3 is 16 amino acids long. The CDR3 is CASSVGAETNTGELFF. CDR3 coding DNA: TGTGCCAGCAGCGTAGGAGCGGAGACGAACACCGGGGAGCTGTTTTTT.

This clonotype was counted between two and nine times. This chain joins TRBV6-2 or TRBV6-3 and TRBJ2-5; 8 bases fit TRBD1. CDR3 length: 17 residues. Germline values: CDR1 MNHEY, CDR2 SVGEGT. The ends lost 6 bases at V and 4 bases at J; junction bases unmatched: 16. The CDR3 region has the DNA TGTGCCAGCAGCTACCCTTCGAACAGGGGGAGAGGAGAGACCCAGTACTTC. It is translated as CASSYPSNRGRGETQYF.

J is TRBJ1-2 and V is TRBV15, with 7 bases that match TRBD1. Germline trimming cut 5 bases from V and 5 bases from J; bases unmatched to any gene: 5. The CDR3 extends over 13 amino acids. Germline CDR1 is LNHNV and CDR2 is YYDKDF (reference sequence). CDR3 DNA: TGTGCCACCAGCCGTCCGACAGGGTATGGCTACACCTTC. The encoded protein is CATSRPTGYGYTF.

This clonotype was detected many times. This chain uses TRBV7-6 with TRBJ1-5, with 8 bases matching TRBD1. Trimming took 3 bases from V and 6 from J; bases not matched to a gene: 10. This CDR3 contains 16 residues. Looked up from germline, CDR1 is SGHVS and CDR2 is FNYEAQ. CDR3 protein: CASSLRGQGRSQPQHF. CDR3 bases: TGTGCCAGCAGCTTGCGAGGACAGGGCCGGAGTCAGCCCCAGCATTTT.

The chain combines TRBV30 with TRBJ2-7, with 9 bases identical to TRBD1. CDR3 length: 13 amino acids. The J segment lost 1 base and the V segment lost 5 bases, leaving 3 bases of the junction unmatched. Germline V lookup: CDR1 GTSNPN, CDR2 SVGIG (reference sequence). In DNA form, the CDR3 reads TGTGCCTGGGACAGGGGGAATTCCTACGAGCAGTACTTC. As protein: CAWDRGNSYEQYF.

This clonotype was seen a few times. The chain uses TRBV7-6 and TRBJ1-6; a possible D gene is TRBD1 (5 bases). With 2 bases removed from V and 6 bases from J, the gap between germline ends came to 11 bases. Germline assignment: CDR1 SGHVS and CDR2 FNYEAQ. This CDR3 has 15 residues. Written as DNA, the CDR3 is TGTGCCAGCAGCTTAAGGCCAGGGCCTAATTCACCCCTCCACTTT. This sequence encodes CASSLRPGPNSPLHF.

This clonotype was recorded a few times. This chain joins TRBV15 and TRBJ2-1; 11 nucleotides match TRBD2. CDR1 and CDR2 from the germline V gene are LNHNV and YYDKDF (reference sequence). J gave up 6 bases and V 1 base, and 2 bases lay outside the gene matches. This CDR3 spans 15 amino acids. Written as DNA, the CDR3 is TGTGCCACCAGCAGAGTAGCGGGGGGGCCCAATGAGCAGTTCTTC. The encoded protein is CATSRVAGGPNEQFF. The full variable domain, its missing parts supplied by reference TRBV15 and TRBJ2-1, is DAMVIQNPRYQVTQFGKPVTLSCSQTLNHNVMYWYQQKSSQAPKLLFHYYDKDFNNEADTPDNFQSRRPNTSFCFLDIRSPGLGDTAMYLCATSRVAGGPNEQFFGPGTRLTVL.

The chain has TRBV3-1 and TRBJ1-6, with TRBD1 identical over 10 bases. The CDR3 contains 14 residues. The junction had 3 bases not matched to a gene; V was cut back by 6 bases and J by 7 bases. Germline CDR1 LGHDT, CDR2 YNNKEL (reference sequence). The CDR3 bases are TGTGCCAGCAGACCGGGACAGGGGAATTCACCCCTCCACTTT. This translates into CASRPGQGNSPLHF.

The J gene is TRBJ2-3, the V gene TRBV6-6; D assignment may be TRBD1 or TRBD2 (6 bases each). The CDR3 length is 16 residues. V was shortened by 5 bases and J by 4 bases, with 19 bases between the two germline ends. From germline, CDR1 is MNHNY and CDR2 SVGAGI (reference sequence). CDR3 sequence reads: CASSKKGGNTADTQYF. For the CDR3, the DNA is TGTGCCAGCAGTAAAAAAGGGGGGAACACCGCAGATACGCAGTATTTT.

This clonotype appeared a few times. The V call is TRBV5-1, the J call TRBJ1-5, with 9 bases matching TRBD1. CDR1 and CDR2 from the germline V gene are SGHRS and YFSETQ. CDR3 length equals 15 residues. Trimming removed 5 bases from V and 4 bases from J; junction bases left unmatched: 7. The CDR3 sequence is CASRPGTGPNQPQHF. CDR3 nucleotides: TGCGCCAGCAGACCCGGGACAGGGCCGAATCAGCCCCAGCATTTT.

This chain's CDR3 is CASSQDGDSSSYNEQFF. DNA for the CDR3: TGCGCCAGCAGCCAAGATGGGGACTCGAGCTCCTACAATGAGCAGTTCTTC. This chain uses TRBV4-1 with TRBJ2-1, with D maybe TRBD2 (6 bases). V was clipped by 0 bases and J by 0 bases, with 12 bases between them. The CDR3 has 17 residues. Germline loops: CDR1 MGHRA, CDR2 YSYEKL.

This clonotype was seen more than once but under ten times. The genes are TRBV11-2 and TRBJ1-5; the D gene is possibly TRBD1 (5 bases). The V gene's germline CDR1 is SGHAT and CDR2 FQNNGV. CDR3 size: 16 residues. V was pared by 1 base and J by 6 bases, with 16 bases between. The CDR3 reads CASSLGGRAAGQPQHF. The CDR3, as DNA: TGTGCCAGCAGCTTAGGAGGCAGGGCCGCAGGTCAGCCCCAGCATTTT.

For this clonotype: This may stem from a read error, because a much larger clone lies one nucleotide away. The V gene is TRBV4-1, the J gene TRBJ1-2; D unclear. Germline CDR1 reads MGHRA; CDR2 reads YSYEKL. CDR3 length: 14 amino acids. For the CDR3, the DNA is TGCGCCAACAGCCAAGTCGGGCAGCCCTATGGCTACACCTTC. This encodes CANSQVGQPYGYTF.

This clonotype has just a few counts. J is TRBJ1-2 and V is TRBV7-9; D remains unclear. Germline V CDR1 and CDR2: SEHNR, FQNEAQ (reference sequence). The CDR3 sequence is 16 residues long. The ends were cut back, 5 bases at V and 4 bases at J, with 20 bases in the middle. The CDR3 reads CASSPISELTTYGYTF. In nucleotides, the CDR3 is TGTGCCAGCAGCCCCATCTCTGAGCTCACTACCTATGGCTACACCTTC. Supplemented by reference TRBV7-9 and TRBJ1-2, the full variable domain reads DTGVSQNPRHKITKRGQNVTFRCDPISEHNRLYWYRQTLGQGPEFLTYFQNEAQLEKSRLLSDRFSAERPKGSFSTLEIQRTEQGDSAMYLCASSPISELTTYGYTFGSGTRLTVV.

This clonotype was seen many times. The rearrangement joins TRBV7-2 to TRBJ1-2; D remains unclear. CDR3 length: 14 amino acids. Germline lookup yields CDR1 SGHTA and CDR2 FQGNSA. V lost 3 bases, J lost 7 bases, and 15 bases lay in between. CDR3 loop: CASSFWTSRSGYTF. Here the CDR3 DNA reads TGTGCCAGCAGCTTTTGGACTTCACGGTCTGGCTACACCTTC.